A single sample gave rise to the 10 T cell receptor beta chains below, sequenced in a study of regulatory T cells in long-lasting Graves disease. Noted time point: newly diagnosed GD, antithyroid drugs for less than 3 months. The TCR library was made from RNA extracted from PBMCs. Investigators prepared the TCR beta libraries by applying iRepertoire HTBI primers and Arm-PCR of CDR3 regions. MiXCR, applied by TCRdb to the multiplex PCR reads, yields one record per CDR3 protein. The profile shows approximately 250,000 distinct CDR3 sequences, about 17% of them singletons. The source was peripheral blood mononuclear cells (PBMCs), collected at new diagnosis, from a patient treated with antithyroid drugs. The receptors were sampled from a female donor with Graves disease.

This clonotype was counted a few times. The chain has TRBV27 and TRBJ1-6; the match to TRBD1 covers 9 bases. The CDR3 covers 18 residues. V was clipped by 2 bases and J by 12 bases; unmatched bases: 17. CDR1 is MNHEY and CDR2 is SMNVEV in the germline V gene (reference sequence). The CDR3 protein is CASSLEVIGTGLVLPLHF. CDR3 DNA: TGTGCCAGCAGTTTAGAGGTTATCGGGACAGGGTTGGTTTTACCCCTCCACTTT.

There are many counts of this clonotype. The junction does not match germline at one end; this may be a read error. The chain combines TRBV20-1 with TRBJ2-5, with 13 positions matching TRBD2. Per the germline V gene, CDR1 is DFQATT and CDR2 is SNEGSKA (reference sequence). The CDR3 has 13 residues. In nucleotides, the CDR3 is TGCAGTGCTAGACCGACCGGGACTAGCGGGATAAACTTC. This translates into CSARPTGTSGINF.

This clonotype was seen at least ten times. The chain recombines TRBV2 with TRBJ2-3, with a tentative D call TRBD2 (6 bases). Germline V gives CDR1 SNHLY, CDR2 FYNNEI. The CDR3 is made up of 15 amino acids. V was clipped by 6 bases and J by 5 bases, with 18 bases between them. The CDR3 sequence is CASSHRRRAGDTQYF. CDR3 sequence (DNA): TGTGCCAGCAGCCACCGACGGAGGGCTGGAGATACGCAGTATTTT.

CDR3 nucleotide sequence: TGTGCCAGCAGTGAGGGGACAGTCTACAATGAGCAGTTCTTC. Translation gives CASSEGTVYNEQFF. V gene TRBV2 combines with J gene TRBJ2-1; 7 positions agree with TRBD1. CDR1 is SNHLY and CDR2 is FYNNEI in the germline V gene. Trimming at V came to 3 bases and at J to 3 bases, leaving 2 bases not matched to a gene. CDR3 length: 14 residues.

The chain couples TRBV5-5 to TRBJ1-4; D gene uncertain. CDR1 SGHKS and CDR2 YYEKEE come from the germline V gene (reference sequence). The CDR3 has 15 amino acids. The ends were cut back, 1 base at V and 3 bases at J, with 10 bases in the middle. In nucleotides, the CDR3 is TGTGCCAGCAGCTTGTCCCCCCATGCTAATGAAAAACTGTTTTTT. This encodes CASSLSPHANEKLFF.

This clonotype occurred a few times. CDR3 region: CASMGDTEAFF. As DNA, the CDR3 is TGCGCCAGCATGGGAGACACTGAAGCTTTCTTT. The chain recombines TRBV10-2 with TRBJ1-1; D not certain. This CDR3 has 11 amino acids. Germline CDR1 is WSHSY and CDR2 is SAAADI. V lost 7 bases and J lost 3, with 6 bases in between.

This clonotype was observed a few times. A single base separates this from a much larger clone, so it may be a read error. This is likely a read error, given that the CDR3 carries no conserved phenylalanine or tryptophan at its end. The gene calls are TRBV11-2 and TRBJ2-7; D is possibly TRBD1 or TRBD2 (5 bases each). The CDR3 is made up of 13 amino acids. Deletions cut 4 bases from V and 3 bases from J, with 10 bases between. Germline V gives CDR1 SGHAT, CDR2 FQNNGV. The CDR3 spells CASSWGSFYEQYL. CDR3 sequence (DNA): TGTGCCAGCAGCTGGGGGTCTTTCTACGAGCAGTACCTC.

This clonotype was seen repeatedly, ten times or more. The CDR3 nucleotides are TGTGCCAGCAGTCAAGCGGGAGGTATCCAAGAGACCCAGTACTTC. Its protein is CASSQAGGIQETQYF. V gene TRBV9 combines with J gene TRBJ2-5; 9 nucleotides match TRBD2. V was clipped by 5 bases and J by 1 base; unmatched bases: 6. The CDR3 has 15 amino acids. From germline, CDR1 is SGDLS and CDR2 YYNGEE. Full variable domain (outside the CDR3, taken from reference TRBV9 and TRBJ2-5): DSGVTQTPKHLITATGQRVTLRCSPRSGDLSVYWYQQSLDQGLQFLIQYYNGEERAKGNILERFSAQQFPDLHSELNLSSLELGDSALYFCASSQAGGIQETQYFGPGTRLLVL.

CDR3 residues: CASSQGDFINEKLFF. The CDR3 DNA follows: TGTGCCAGCAGTCAGGGGGATTTTATTAATGAAAAACTGTTTTTT. The J gene is TRBJ1-4, the V gene TRBV28; 7 nucleotides agree with TRBD1. The germline gives CDR1 MDHEN, CDR2 SYDVKM. Trimming took 5 bases from V and 4 from J; bases not matched to a gene: 7. There are 15 residues in the CDR3.

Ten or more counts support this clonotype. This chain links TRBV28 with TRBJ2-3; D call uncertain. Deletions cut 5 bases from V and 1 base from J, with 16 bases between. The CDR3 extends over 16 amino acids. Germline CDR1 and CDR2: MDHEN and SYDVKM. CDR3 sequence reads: CASSPRTRRGTDTQYF. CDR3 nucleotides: TGTGCCAGCAGTCCTCGGACCCGACGGGGCACAGATACGCAGTATTTT. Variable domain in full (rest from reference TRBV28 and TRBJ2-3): DVKVTQSSRYLVKRTGEKVFLECVQDMDHENMFWYRQDPGLGLRLIYFSYDVKMKEKGDIPEGYSVSREKKERFSLILESASTNQTSMYLCASSPRTRRGTDTQYFGPGTRLTVL.